The 29 T cell receptor beta chains below come from one sample, sequenced in a study of identical twins. Each CDR3 protein is one row after TCRdb ran MiXCR on the 5' RACE reads. The sample comprises about 240,000 distinct CDR3 sequences, under 12% of which are singletons, and about a tenth rests with the top ten. Material: memory T cells sorted from blood. The receptor set was obtained from a man over 45 in good health.

In this sample, this clonotype turned up many times. The chain uses TRBV6-2 or TRBV6-3 and TRBJ1-5; 10 nucleotides agree with TRBD1. Germline values: CDR1 MNHEY, CDR2 SVGEGT. The CDR3 totals 15 residues. V lost 2 bases and J lost 2; bases outside the gene matches: 0. The CDR3 nucleotides read TGTGCCAGCAGTTACGGGACAGGGGGCAATCAGCCCCAGCATTTT. Translation: CASSYGTGGNQPQHF.

The J gene is TRBJ2-1, the V gene TRBV12-3 or TRBV12-4; the match to TRBD2 covers 8 bases. V dropped 2 bases and J dropped 6; count of bases not matched to a gene: 3. This CDR3 is built from 14 residues. CDR3: CASSLTSGSNEQFF. The CDR3, as DNA: TGTGCCAGCAGTTTAACTAGCGGCTCCAATGAGCAGTTCTTC.

V is TRBV5-5 and J is TRBJ1-5; 10 bases are a match to TRBD1. Germline lookup yields CDR1 SGHKS and CDR2 YYEKEE (reference sequence). The CDR3 has 16 amino acids. V gave up 0 bases and J gave up 4 bases; unmatched junction bases: 4. The CDR3 loop is CASSLAAGQGNQPQHF. In DNA form, the CDR3 reads TGTGCCAGCAGCTTGGCCGCGGGACAGGGGAATCAGCCCCAGCATTTT.

The chain employs TRBV5-5 and TRBJ1-4, with D possibly TRBD1 on 5 matching bases. CDR3 size: 12 residues. V lost 2 bases to trimming and J lost 14 bases, with 13 bases between them. The germline gives CDR1 SGHKS, CDR2 YYEKEE (reference sequence). The CDR3 spells CASSFREGILFF. For the CDR3, the DNA is TGTGCCAGCAGCTTCCGAGAGGGGATTCTGTTTTTT. Using reference TRBV5-5 and TRBJ1-4 for the parts outside the CDR3, the full variable domain is DAGVTQSPTHLIKTRGQQVTLRCSPISGHKSVSWYQQVLGQGPQFIFQYYEKEERGRGNFPDRFSARQFPNYSSELNVNALLLGDSALYLCASSFREGILFFGSGTQLSVL.

The chain recombines TRBV6-2 or TRBV6-3 with TRBJ1-2, with D uncertain. Germline lookup yields CDR1 MNHEY and CDR2 SVGEGT. The CDR3 has 15 residues. Trimming left V 2 bases short and J 3 bases short, with 13 bases between. CDR3 sequence (DNA): TGTGCCAGCAGTTACCTTGGGTTACTGGACTATGGCTACACCTTC. Protein sequence: CASSYLGLLDYGYTF.

The V and J genes are TRBV7-2 and TRBJ2-7; tentative D call: TRBD1 (7 bases). V was clipped by 7 bases and J by 5 bases, with 15 bases between them. CDR1 is SGHTA, CDR2 FQGNSA, per germline. The CDR3 contains 13 residues. CDR3 region: CASNDRAGNEQYF. The CDR3 nucleotides read TGTGCCAGCAACGACAGGGCGGGAAACGAGCAGTACTTC.

The chain links TRBV6-1 to TRBJ2-2; D is undetermined. This CDR3 is built from 15 residues. Germline V gene sequence: CDR1 MNHNS, CDR2 SASEGT. Trimming removed 8 bases at V and 6 bases at J, with 19 bases between. CDR3 protein: CASLLGPRRAGELFF. The CDR3 region has the DNA TGTGCCAGCCTCCTCGGGCCCAGACGCGCCGGGGAGCTGTTTTTT.

This clonotype was recorded at least ten times. The J gene is TRBJ2-1, the V gene TRBV7-2; a possible D gene is TRBD1 (5 bases). The V gene lost 4 bases and the J gene lost 5 bases, with 21 bases spanning the gap. The CDR3 covers 17 residues. CDR1 SGHTA and CDR2 FQGNSA come from the germline V gene. DNA for the CDR3: TGTGCCAGCAGCTCATGGGGCATTTCAGGGCGCAACAATGAGCAGTTCTTC. Its translation: CASSSWGISGRNNEQFF. Full variable domain (outside the CDR3, taken from reference TRBV7-2 and TRBJ2-1): GAGVSQSPSNKVTEKGKDVELRCDPISGHTALYWYRQSLGQGLEFLIYFQGNSAPDKSGLPSDRFSAERTGGSVSTLTIQRTQQEDSAVYLCASSSWGISGRNNEQFFGPGTRLTVL.

This clonotype was counted at least ten times. This chain connects TRBV27 to TRBJ2-1; no reliable D call. The V gene lost 1 base and the J gene lost 0 bases, with 7 bases spanning the gap. Looked up from germline, CDR1 is MNHEY and CDR2 is SMNVEV (reference sequence). The CDR3 contains 15 residues. The DNA for the CDR3 is TGTGCCAGCAGTTTATTTCCGGGCTCCTACAATGAGCAGTTCTTC. This gives the protein CASSLFPGSYNEQFF.

This clonotype turned up a few times. This chain joins TRBV7-2 and TRBJ2-3, with no clear D. Per the germline V gene, CDR1 is SGHTA and CDR2 is FQGNSA. This CDR3 is 14 amino acids long. Trimming shortened V by 0 bases and J by 4 bases, and 8 bases separated the two germline ends. This CDR3 reads CASSLAPGPDTQYF. The CDR3 DNA is TGTGCCAGCAGCTTAGCCCCAGGCCCAGATACGCAGTATTTT.

The rearrangement uses TRBV5-5 and TRBJ2-2; TRBD1 might be the D (5 bases). V was clipped by 4 bases and J by 2 bases, with 12 bases between them. The CDR3 is made up of 15 amino acids. Per germline, CDR1 SGHKS and CDR2 YYEKEE (reference sequence). The CDR3 DNA is TGTGCCAGCAGCGGCGCCCAGGGAAACACCGGGGAGCTGTTTTTT. Encoded protein: CASSGAQGNTGELFF. Complete variable domain (other parts from reference TRBV5-5 and TRBJ2-2): DAGVTQSPTHLIKTRGQQVTLRCSPISGHKSVSWYQQVLGQGPQFIFQYYEKEERGRGNFPDRFSARQFPNYSSELNVNALLLGDSALYLCASSGAQGNTGELFFGEGSRLTVL.

This clonotype was seen many times. The junction differs from germline at one of its ends, possibly a read error. V and J are TRBV30 and TRBJ2-1, with 7 bases identical to TRBD2. Germline CDR1 is GTSNPN and CDR2 is SVGIG (reference sequence). This CDR3 is built from 9 residues. The CDR3 protein is CAWTAGVRF. In DNA form, the CDR3 reads TGTGCCTGGACGGCGGGAGTCCGATTC. Drawing the rest from reference TRBV30 and TRBJ2-1, the complete variable domain is SQTIHQWPATLVQPVGSPLSLECTVEGTSNPNLYWYRQAAGRGLQLLFYSVGIGQISSEVPQNLSASRPQDRQFILSSKKLLLSDSGFYLCAWTAGVRFGPGTRLTVL.

The chain combines TRBV20-1 with TRBJ2-1; TRBD2 matches 11 bases. Unmatched junction bases numbered 17, after V lost 3 bases and J lost 7 bases. CDR3 length equals 18 residues. Germline lookup yields CDR1 DFQATT and CDR2 SNEGSKA (reference sequence). The CDR3 here is CSARAPPTSGSRGNEQFF. The CDR3 region has the DNA TGCAGTGCTAGGGCCCCACCTACTAGCGGGAGTAGGGGGAATGAGCAGTTCTTC.

This clonotype was seen at least ten times. The CDR3 is CASSRDTFTDTQYF. The CDR3 DNA follows: TGTGCCAGCAGCCGGGACACCTTCACAGATACGCAGTATTTT. The J gene is TRBJ2-3, the V gene TRBV7-2, with D tentatively TRBD1 (6 bases). Trimming cost V 5 bases and J 2 bases, with 11 bases left between them. The CDR3 has 14 residues. From germline, CDR1 is SGHTA and CDR2 FQGNSA.

The chain carries TRBV30 and TRBJ2-2; D is ambiguous. Trimming shortened V by 0 bases and J by 1 base, and 3 bases separated the two germline ends. This CDR3 region has 13 residues. CDR1 and CDR2 from the germline V gene are GTSNPN and SVGIG (reference sequence). The CDR3 DNA is TGTGCCTGGAGTGTAGTGAACACCGGGGAGCTGTTTTTT. It yields the protein CAWSVVNTGELFF.

The V gene is TRBV5-5, the J gene TRBJ1-2; the D is unclear. The CDR3 runs 13 residues. Germline V gene data show CDR1 as SGHKS and CDR2 as YYEKEE (reference sequence). The V end was cut by 0 bases, the J end by 8 bases, with 11 bases between. CDR3 residues: CASSLEGRRGYTF. The CDR3 bases are TGTGCCAGCAGCTTGGAAGGGAGACGCGGCTACACCTTC.

This clonotype was seen only a few times. The chain combines TRBV6-2 or TRBV6-3 with TRBJ2-6; D is uncertain. V was pared by 6 bases and J by 0 bases, with 9 bases between. This CDR3 is built from 15 residues. The germline V gene has CDR1 MNHEY and CDR2 SVGEGT. This CDR3 is CASSRTSSGANVLTF. CDR3 DNA: TGTGCCAGCAGCCGAACCAGCTCTGGGGCCAACGTCCTGACTTTC.

Many counts were recorded for this clonotype. The V and J genes are TRBV12-3 or TRBV12-4 and TRBJ2-7, with 9 nucleotides matching TRBD1. After removal of 5 bases from V and 7 bases from J, the junction contained 12 bases not matched to a gene. The length of the CDR3 is 15 residues. This chain's CDR3 is CASSAPGTGPLEQYF. The CDR3, as DNA: TGTGCCAGCAGTGCCCCCGGGACAGGGCCCTTGGAGCAGTACTTC.

This clonotype was observed a handful of times. The rearrangement joins TRBV2 to TRBJ2-1; D is uncertain. Germline CDR1 SNHLY, CDR2 FYNNEI. V dropped 4 bases and J dropped 5 bases, with 15 bases sitting between them. The CDR3 is 15 amino acids. DNA of the CDR3: TGTGCCAGCAGTGTAGGCCCAGTCGCGAACAATGAGCAGTTCTTC. It encodes CASSVGPVANNEQFF.

The chain employs TRBV7-8 and TRBJ2-7, with D possibly called TRBD1 or TRBD2 (5 bases each). This CDR3 has 15 residues. Per germline, CDR1 SGHVS and CDR2 FQNEAQ. V was shortened by 6 bases and J by 2 bases, with 17 bases between the two germline ends. CDR3 nucleotide sequence: TGTGCCAGCAGGTACGGGACGACCGGCCCCTACGAGCAGTACTTC. As protein: CASRYGTTGPYEQYF.

This clonotype was counted a few times. J is TRBJ2-5 and V is TRBV4-3; TRBD2 matches at 8 bases. Per germline, CDR1 LGHNA and CDR2 YSLEER. After removal of 2 bases from V and 5 bases from J, the junction contained 7 bases not matched to a gene. This CDR3 has 15 residues. The CDR3 protein is CASSQSAGGWETQYF. CDR3 nucleotide sequence: TGCGCCAGCAGCCAATCGGCGGGAGGATGGGAGACCCAGTACTTC.

The gene calls are TRBV27 and TRBJ2-7, with D unresolved. The germline CDR1 and CDR2 sequences are MNHEY and SMNVEV (reference sequence). The CDR3 consists of 15 residues. V was clipped by 5 bases and J by 1 base, with 15 bases between them. In DNA form, the CDR3 reads TGTGCCAGCAGTAACACACGCTTGGGATCCTACGAGCAGTACTTC. It encodes CASSNTRLGSYEQYF.

The chain has TRBV5-1 and TRBJ1-1; D perhaps matches TRBD1 (5 bases). V was clipped by 1 base and J by 8 bases, with 15 bases between them. Germline V lookup: CDR1 SGHRS, CDR2 YFSETQ. The CDR3 consists of 14 residues. CDR3 sequence (DNA): TGCGCCAGCAGCTTGCTCGCTTCGAGGGACGAAGCTTTCTTT. It codes for CASSLLASRDEAFF.

This clonotype was picked up many times. The chain has TRBV6-2 or TRBV6-3 and TRBJ2-4; tentative D call: TRBD2 (5 bases). The CDR3 contains 13 residues. CDR1 is MNHEY, CDR2 SVGEGT, per germline. V was shortened by 0 bases and J by 7 bases, with 7 bases between the two germline ends. The CDR3 DNA reads TGTGCCAGCAGTTACTCGTCGGGGAACATTCAGTACTTC. Amino acids: CASSYSSGNIQYF.

This clonotype was seen only a few times. The chain links TRBV20-1 to TRBJ1-1; tentative D call: TRBD1 (6 bases). V dropped 3 bases and J dropped 5 bases, with 22 bases sitting between them. This CDR3 comprises 16 residues. Per the germline V gene, CDR1 is DFQATT and CDR2 is SNEGSKA (reference sequence). CDR3 protein: CSARGGGARGRTEAFF. The CDR3 bases are TGCAGTGCTAGGGGGGGGGGGGCCCGGGGCCGGACTGAAGCTTTCTTT.

In its sample, this clonotype was seen many times. The rearrangement joins TRBV5-5 to TRBJ2-1, with unresolved D. The germline V gene has CDR1 SGHKS and CDR2 YYEKEE (reference sequence). The CDR3 has 14 residues. Between the trimmed V and J ends, which lost 4 bases and 1 base, there was a span of 9 bases. CDR3 nucleotide sequence: TGTGCCAGCAGCGATGGTAGGTCCTACAATGAGCAGTTCTTC. Translation: CASSDGRSYNEQFF. The whole variable domain, filled in from reference TRBV5-5 and TRBJ2-1, reads DAGVTQSPTHLIKTRGQQVTLRCSPISGHKSVSWYQQVLGQGPQFIFQYYEKEERGRGNFPDRFSARQFPNYSSELNVNALLLGDSALYLCASSDGRSYNEQFFGPGTRLTVL.

CDR3 loop: CASSMPGTGFDEQYF. CDR3 nucleotides: TGTGCCAGCAGCATGCCCGGGACAGGGTTCGACGAGCAGTACTTC. The V and J genes are TRBV5-8 and TRBJ2-7, with TRBD1 identical over 9 bases. The ends lost 4 bases at V and 5 bases at J; junction bases unmatched: 10. The CDR3 covers 15 residues. Germline CDR1 reads SGHTS; CDR2 reads YDEGEE. Full variable domain (remainder filled in from reference TRBV5-8 and TRBJ2-7): EAGVTQSPTHLIKTRGQQATLRCSPISGHTSVYWYQQALGLGLQFLLWYDEGEERNRGNFPPRFSGRQFPNYSSELNVNALELEDSALYLCASSMPGTGFDEQYFGPGTRLTVT.

This clonotype came up many times. V is TRBV12-3 or TRBV12-4 and J is TRBJ1-4; 8 positions agree with TRBD1. The CDR3 has 14 amino acids. J was trimmed by 8 bases and V by 5 bases; bases with no gene match: 7. The CDR3 here is CASSADRAREKLFF. CDR3 DNA: TGTGCCAGCAGTGCGGACAGGGCTCGGGAAAAACTGTTTTTT.

The V gene is TRBV29-1, the J gene TRBJ2-3; D not resolved. The CDR3 extends over 13 amino acids. The V gene's germline CDR1 is SQVTM and CDR2 ANQGSEA. V lost 7 bases, J lost 2 bases, and 13 bases lay in between. The CDR3 DNA follows: TGCAGCGCTCAAGGACGGTACACAGATACGCAGTATTTT. This sequence encodes CSAQGRYTDTQYF.